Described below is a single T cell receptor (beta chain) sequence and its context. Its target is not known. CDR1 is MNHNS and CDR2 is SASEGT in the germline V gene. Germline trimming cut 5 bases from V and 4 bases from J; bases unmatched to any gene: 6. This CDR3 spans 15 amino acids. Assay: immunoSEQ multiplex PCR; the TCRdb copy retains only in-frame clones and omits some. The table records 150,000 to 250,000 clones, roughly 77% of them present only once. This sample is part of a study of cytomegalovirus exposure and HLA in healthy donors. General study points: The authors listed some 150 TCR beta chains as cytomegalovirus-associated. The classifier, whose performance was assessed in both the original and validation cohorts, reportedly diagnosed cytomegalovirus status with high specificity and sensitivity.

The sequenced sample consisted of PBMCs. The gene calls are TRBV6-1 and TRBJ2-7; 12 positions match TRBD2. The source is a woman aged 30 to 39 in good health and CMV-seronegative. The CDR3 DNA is TGTGCCAGCAGTTCAAGACTAGCGGGGGAATACGAGCAGTACTTC. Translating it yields CASSSRLAGEYEQYF.